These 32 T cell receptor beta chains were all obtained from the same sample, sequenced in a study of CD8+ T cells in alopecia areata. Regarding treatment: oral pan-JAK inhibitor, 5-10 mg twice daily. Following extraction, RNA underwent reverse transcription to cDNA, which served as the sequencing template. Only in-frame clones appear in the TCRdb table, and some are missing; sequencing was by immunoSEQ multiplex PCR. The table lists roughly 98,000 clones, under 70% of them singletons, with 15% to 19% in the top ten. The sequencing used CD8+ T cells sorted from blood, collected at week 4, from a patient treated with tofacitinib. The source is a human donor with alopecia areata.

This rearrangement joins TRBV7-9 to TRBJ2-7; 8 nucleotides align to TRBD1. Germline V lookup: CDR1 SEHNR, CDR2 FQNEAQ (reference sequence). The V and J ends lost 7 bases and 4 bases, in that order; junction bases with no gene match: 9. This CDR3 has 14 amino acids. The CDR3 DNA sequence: TGTGCCAGCACCCCGACAGGGGCCGGATACGAGCAGTACTTC. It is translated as CASTPTGAGYEQYF.

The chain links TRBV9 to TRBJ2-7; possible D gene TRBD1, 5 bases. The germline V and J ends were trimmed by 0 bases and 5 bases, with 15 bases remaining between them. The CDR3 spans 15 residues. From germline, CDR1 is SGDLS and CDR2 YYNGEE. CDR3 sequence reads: CASSVGAGPTHEQYF. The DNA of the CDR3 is TGTGCCAGCAGCGTAGGCGCAGGGCCTACCCACGAGCAGTACTTC. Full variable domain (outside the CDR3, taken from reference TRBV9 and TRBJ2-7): DSGVTQTPKHLITATGQRVTLRCSPRSGDLSVYWYQQSLDQGLQFLIQYYNGEERAKGNILERFSAQQFPDLHSELNLSSLELGDSALYFCASSVGAGPTHEQYFGPGTRLTVT.

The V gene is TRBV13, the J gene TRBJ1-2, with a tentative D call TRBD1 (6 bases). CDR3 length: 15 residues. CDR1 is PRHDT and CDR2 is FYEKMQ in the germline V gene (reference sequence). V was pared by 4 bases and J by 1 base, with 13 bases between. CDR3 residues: CASSSSKQGNYGYTF. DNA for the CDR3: TGTGCCAGCAGCTCTTCTAAACAGGGTAACTATGGCTACACCTTC.

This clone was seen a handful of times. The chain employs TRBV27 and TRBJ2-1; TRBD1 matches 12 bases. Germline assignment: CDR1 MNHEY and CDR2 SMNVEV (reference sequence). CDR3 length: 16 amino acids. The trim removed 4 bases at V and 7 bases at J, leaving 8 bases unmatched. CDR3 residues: CASSWAGTGGLNEQFF. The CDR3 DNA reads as TGTGCCAGCAGTTGGGCCGGGACAGGGGGCCTGAATGAGCAGTTCTTC.

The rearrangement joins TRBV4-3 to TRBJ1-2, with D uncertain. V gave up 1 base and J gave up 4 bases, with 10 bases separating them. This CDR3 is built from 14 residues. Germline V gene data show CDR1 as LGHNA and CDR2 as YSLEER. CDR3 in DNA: TGCGCCAGCAGCCAAGGAGCAGAGGGCTATGGCTACACCTTC. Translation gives CASSQGAEGYGYTF.

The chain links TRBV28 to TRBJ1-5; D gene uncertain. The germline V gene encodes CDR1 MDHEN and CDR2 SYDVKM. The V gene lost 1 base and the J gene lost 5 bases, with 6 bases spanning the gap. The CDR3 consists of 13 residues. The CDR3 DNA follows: TGTGCCAGCAGTTTATACAGTTATCAGCCCCAGCATTTT. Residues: CASSLYSYQPQHF.

The CDR3 loop is CASSLSPFGNTGELFF. Here the CDR3 DNA reads TGTGCCAGCAGTTTATCCCCCTTCGGTAACACCGGGGAGCTGTTTTTT. The J gene is TRBJ2-2, the V gene TRBV27; D remains unclear. Germline V gene sequence: CDR1 MNHEY, CDR2 SMNVEV (reference sequence). Trimming removed 0 bases from V and 2 bases from J, with 10 bases in between. The CDR3 spans 16 residues.

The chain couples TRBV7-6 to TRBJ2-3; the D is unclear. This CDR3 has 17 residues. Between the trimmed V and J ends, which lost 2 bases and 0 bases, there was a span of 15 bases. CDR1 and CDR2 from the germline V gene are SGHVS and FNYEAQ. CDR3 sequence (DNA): TGTGCCAGCAGCTTATCAGTTTTCGGGTCGAGCACAGATACGCAGTATTTT. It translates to CASSLSVFGSSTDTQYF.

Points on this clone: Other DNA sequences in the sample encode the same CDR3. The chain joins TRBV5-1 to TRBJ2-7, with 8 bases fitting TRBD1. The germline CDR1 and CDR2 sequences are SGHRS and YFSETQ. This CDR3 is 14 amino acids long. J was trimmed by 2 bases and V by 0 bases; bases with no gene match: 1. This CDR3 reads CASSLGQGPYEQYF. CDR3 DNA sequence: TGCGCCAGCAGCTTGGGACAGGGGCCCTACGAGCAGTACTTC.

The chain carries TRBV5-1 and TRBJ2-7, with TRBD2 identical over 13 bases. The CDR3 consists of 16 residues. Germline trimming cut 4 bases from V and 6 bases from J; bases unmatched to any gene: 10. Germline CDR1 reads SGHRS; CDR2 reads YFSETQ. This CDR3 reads CASSTLGLAGAGEQYF. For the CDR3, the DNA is TGCGCCAGCAGCACCCTAGGACTAGCGGGAGCGGGCGAGCAGTACTTC.

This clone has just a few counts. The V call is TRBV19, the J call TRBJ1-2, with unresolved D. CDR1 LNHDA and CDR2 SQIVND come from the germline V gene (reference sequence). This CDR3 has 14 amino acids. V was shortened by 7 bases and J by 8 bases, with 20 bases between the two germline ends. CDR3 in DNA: TGTGCCAGTAAGAAGATCCCCGGGCAGTTGGGCTACACCTTC. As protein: CASKKIPGQLGYTF.

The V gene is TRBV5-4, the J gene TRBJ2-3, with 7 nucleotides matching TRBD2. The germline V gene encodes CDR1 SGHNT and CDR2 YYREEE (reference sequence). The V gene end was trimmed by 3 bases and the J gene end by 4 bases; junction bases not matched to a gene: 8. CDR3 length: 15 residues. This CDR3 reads CASSSYREEADTQYF. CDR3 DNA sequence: TGTGCCAGCAGCTCCTACCGGGAGGAGGCAGATACGCAGTATTTT.

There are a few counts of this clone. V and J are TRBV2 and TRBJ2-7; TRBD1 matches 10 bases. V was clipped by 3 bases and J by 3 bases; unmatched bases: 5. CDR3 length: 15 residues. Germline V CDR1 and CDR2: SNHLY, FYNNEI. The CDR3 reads CASSEGTGALYEQYF. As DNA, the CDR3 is TGTGCCAGCAGTGAGGGGACAGGGGCACTCTACGAGCAGTACTTC. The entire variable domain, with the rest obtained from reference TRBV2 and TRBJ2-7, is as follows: EPEVTQTPSHQVTQMGQEVILRCVPISNHLYFYWYRQILGQKVEFLVSFYNNEISEKSEIFDDQFSVERPDGSNFTLKIRSTKLEDSAMYFCASSEGTGALYEQYFGPGTRLTVT.

CDR3 sequence: CAISESAAGGSNEQFF. CDR3 nucleotide sequence: TGTGCCATCAGTGAGTCTGCAGCGGGGGGAAGTAATGAGCAGTTCTTC. The chain couples TRBV10-3 to TRBJ2-1, with 9 bases fitting TRBD2. V lost 0 bases and J lost 7; bases outside the gene matches: 7. The CDR3 covers 16 residues. The germline V gene encodes CDR1 ENHRY and CDR2 SYGVKD.

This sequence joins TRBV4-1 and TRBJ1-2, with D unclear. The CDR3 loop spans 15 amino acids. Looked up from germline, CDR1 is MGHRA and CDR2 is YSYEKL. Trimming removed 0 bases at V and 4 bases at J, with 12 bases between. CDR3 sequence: CASSQDELALYGYTF. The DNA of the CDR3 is TGCGCCAGCAGCCAAGACGAGCTCGCCCTCTATGGCTACACCTTC.

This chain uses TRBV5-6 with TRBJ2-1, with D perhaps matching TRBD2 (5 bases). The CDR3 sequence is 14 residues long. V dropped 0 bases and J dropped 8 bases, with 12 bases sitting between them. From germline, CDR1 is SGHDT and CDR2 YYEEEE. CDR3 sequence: CASSLAGGLHEQFF. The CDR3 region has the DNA TGTGCCAGCAGCTTGGCCGGAGGCCTCCATGAGCAGTTCTTC.

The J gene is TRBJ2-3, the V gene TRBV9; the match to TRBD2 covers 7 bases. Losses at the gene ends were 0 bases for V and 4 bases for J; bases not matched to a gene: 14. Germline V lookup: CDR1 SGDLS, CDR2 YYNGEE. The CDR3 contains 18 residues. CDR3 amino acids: CASSVVNTSVFPADTQYF. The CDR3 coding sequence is TGTGCCAGCAGCGTAGTCAATACTAGCGTTTTTCCCGCAGATACGCAGTATTTT.

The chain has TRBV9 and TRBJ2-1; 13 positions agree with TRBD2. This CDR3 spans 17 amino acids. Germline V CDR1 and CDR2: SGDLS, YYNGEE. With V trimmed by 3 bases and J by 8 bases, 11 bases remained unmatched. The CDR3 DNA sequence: TGTGCCAGCAGCGCTCCCTCCGGGACTAGCGGGATCGATGAGCAGTTCTTC. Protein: CASSAPSGTSGIDEQFF.

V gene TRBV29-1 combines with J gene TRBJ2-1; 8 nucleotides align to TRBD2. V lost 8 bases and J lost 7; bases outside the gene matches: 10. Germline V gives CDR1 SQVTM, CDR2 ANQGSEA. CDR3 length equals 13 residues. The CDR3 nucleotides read TGCAGCCTCGGGGGGGCGTTGGGTAATGAGCAGTTCTTC. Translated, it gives CSLGGALGNEQFF.

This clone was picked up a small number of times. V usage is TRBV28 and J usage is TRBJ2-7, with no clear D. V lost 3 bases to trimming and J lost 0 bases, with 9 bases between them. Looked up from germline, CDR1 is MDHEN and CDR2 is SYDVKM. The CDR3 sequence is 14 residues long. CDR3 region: CASSFLSSSYEQYF. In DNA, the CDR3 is TGTGCCAGCAGTTTCCTGTCCAGCTCCTACGAGCAGTACTTC.

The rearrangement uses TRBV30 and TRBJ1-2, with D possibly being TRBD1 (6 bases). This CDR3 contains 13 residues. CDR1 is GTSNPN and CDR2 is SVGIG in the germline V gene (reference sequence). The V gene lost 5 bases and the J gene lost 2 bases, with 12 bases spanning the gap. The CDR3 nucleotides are TGTGCCTGGGCCATCGGACAGAACTATGGCTACACCTTC. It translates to CAWAIGQNYGYTF.

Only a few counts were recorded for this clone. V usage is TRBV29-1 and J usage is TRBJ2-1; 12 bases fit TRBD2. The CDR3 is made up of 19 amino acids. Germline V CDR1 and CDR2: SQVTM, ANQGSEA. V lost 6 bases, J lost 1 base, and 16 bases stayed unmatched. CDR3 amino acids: CSVPKRLAGGRWSYNEQFF. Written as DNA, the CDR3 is TGCAGCGTCCCTAAGAGGCTAGCGGGGGGGCGGTGGTCCTACAATGAGCAGTTCTTC.

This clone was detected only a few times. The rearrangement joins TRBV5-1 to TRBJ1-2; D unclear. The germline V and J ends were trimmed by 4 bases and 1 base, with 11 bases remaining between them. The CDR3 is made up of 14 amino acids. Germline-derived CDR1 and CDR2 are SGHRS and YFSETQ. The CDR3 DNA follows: TGCGCCAGCAGCCTGAGGACCGATAACTATGGCTACACCTTC. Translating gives CASSLRTDNYGYTF. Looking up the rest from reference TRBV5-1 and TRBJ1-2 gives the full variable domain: KAGVTQTPRYLIKTRGQQVTLSCSPISGHRSVSWYQQTPGQGLQFLFEYFSETQRNKGNFPGRFSGRQFSNSRSEMNVSTLELGDSALYLCASSLRTDNYGYTFGSGTRLTVV.

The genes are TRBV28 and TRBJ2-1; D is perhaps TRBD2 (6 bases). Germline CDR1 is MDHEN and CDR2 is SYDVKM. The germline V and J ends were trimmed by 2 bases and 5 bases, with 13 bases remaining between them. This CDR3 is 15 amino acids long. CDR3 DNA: TGTGCCAGCAGTTTAATGGGGGAGGTACACAATGAGCAGTTCTTC. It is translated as CASSLMGEVHNEQFF.

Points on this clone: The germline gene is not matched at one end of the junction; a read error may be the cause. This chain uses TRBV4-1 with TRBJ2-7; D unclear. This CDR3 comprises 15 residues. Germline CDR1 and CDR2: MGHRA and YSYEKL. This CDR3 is CGSSQDLNGIYEQYF. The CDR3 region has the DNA TGCGGCAGCAGCCAAGATCTAAACGGTATCTACGAGCAGTACTTC.

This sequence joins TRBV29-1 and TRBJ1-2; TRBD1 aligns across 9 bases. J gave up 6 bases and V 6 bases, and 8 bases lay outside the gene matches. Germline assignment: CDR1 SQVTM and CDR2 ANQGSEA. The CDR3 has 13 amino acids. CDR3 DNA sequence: TGCAGCGTCTTGGGACAGGGAGTACATGGCTACACCTTC. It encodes CSVLGQGVHGYTF.

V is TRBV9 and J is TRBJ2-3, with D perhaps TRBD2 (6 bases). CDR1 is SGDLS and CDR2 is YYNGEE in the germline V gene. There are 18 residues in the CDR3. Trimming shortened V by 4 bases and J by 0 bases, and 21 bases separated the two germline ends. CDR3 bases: TGTGCCAGCAGCCCCTTTTCCGGGCGGGGAATAAGCACAGATACGCAGTATTTT. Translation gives CASSPFSGRGISTDTQYF.

The CDR3 spells CASRAWGSNQPQHF. The CDR3 DNA reads TGTGCCAGCAGAGCTTGGGGTAGCAATCAGCCCCAGCATTTT. The rearrangement links TRBV5-4 to TRBJ1-5; no firm D call. Germline values: CDR1 SGHNT, CDR2 YYREEE (reference sequence). CDR3 length: 14 amino acids. V lost 5 bases, J lost 0 bases, and 9 bases lay in between.

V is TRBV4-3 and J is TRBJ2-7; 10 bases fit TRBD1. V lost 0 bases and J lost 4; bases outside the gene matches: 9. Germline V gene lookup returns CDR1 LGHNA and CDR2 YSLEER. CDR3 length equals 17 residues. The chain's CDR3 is CASSQDARTGGVYEQYF. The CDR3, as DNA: TGCGCCAGCAGCCAAGATGCGCGGACAGGGGGAGTGTACGAGCAGTACTTC.

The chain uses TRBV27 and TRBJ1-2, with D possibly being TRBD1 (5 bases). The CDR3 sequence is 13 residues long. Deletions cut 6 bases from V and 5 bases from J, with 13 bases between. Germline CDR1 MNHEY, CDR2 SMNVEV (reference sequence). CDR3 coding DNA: TGTGCCAGCAGCCACGGACAAGGTTATGGCTACACCTTC. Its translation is CASSHGQGYGYTF.

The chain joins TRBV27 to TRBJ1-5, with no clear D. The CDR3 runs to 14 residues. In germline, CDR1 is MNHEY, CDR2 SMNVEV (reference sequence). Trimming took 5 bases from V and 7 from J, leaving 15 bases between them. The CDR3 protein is CASSPPGGGQPQHF. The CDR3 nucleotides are TGTGCCAGCAGTCCCCCAGGCGGCGGGCAGCCCCAGCATTTT.

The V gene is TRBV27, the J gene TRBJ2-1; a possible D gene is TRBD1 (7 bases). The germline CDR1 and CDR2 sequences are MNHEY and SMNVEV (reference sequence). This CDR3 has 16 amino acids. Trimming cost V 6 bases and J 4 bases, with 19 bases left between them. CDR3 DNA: TGTGCCAGCAGCATACTAGCCTCAGGGGGTTACAATGAGCAGTTCTTC. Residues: CASSILASGGYNEQFF.